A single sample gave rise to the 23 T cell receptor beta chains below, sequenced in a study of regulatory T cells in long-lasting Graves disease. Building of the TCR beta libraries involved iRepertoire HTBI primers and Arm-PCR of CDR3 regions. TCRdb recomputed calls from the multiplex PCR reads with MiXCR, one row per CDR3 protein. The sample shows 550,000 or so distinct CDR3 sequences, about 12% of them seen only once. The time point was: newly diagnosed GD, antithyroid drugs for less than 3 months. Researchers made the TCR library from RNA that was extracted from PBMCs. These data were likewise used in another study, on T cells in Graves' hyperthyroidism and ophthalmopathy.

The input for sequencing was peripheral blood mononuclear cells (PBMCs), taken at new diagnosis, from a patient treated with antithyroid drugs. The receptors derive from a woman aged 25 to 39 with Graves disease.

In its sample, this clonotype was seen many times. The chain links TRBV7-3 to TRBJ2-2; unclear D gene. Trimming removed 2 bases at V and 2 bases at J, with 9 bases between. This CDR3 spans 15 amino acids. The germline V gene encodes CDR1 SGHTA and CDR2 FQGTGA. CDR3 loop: CASSLLHQNTGELFF. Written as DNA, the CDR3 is TGTGCCAGCAGCTTACTCCACCAAAACACCGGGGAGCTGTTTTTT.

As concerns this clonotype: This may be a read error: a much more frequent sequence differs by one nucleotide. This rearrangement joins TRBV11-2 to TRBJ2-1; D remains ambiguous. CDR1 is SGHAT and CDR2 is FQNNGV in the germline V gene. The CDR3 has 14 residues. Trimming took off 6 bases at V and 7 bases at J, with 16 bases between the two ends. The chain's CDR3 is CASRPLECRNEQFF. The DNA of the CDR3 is TGTGCCAGCAGGCCCCTTGAGTGTCGGAATGAGCAGTTCTTC.

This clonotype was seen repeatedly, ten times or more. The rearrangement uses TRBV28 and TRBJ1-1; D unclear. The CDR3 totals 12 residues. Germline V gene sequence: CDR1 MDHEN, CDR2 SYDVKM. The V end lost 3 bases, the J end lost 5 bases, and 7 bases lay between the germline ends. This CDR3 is CASSFIETEAFF. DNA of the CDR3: TGTGCCAGCAGTTTCATCGAGACTGAAGCTTTCTTT.

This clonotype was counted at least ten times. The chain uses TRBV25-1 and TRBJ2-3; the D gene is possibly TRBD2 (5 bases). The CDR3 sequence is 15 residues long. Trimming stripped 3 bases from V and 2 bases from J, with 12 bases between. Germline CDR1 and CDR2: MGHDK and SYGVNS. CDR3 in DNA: TGTGCCAGCAGTGACTGGGGAGTCCCCACAGATACGCAGTATTTT. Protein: CASSDWGVPTDTQYF.

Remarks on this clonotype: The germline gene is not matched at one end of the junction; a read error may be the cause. The CDR3 here is CASSKPGQGALGNTIYF. The CDR3 bases are TGTGCCAGCAGCAAACCGGGACAGGGGGCTCTTGGAAACACCATATACTTT. This chain joins TRBV7-2 and TRBJ1-3; 12 bases agree with TRBD1. The CDR3 is 17 residues long. Germline V gives CDR1 SGHTA, CDR2 FQGNSA. Based on the CDR3 plus reference TRBV7-2 and TRBJ1-3, the full variable domain is GAGVSQSPSNKVTEKGKDVELRCDPISGHTALYWYRQSLGQGLEFLIYFQGNSAPDKSGLPSDRFSAERTGGSVSTLTIQRTQQEDSAVYLCASSKPGQGALGNTIYFGEGSWLTVV.

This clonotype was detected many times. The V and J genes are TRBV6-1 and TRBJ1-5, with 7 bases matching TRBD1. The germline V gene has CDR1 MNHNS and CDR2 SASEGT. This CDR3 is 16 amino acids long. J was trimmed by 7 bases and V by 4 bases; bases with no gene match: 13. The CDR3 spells CASSGRLKGARQPQHF. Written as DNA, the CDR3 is TGTGCCAGCAGTGGCCGCCTTAAGGGGGCTCGACAGCCCCAGCATTTT.

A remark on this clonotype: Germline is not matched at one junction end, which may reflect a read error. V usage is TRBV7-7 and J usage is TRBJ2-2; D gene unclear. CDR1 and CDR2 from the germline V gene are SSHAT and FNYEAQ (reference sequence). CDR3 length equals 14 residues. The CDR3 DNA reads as TGTGCTAGCAGCTTAGTCGCAGGAGACGGGGAGCTGTTTTTT. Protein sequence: CASSLVAGDGELFF.

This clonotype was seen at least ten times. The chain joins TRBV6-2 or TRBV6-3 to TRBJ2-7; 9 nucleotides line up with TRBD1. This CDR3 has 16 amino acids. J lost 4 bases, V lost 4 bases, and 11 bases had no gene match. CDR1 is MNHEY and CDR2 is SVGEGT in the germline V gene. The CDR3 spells CASSSTRTGVRYEQYF. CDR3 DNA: TGTGCCAGCAGTTCAACACGGACAGGGGTTAGGTACGAGCAGTACTTC.

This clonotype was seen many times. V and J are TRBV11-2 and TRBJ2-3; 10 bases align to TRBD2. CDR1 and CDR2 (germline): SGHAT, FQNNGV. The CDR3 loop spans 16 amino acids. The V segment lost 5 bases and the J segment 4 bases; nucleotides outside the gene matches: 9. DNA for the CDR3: TGTGCCAGCAGCCCTCTAGCGGGAGCTCGCGCAGATACGCAGTATTTT. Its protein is CASSPLAGARADTQYF. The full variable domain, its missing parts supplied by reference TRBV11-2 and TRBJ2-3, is EAGVAQSPRYKIIEKRQSVAFWCNPISGHATLYWYQQILGQGPKLLIQFQNNGVVDDSQLPKDRFSAERLKGVDSTLKIQPAKLEDSAVYLCASSPLAGARADTQYFGPGTRLTVL.

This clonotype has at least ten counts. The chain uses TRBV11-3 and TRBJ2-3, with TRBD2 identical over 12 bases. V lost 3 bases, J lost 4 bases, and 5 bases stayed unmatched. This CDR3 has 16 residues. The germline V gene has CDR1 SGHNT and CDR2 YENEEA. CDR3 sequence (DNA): TGTGCCAGCAGCTTTGGACTAGCGGGATCCGCAGATACGCAGTATTTT. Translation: CASSFGLAGSADTQYF.

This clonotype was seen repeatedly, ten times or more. CDR3 in DNA: TGCGCCAGCAGCCAAGGGCTAGGCGTGGCCCAGTACTTC. Amino acids: CASSQGLGVAQYF. This rearrangement joins TRBV4-1 to TRBJ2-5; D remains unclear. Germline V gene data show CDR1 as MGHRA and CDR2 as YSYEKL. The length of the CDR3 is 13 residues. V was cut by 1 base and J by 9 bases, with 12 bases left in between.

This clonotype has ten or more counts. The CDR3, as DNA: TGTGCCAGCAGTGTCGAGCGGGGATACACAGATACGCAGTATTTT. This encodes CASSVERGYTDTQYF. The chain has TRBV27 and TRBJ2-3; 7 positions match TRBD2. The V gene end was trimmed by 5 bases and the J gene end by 2 bases; junction bases not matched to a gene: 7. The CDR3 length is 15 residues. Germline V gene lookup returns CDR1 MNHEY and CDR2 SMNVEV (reference sequence).

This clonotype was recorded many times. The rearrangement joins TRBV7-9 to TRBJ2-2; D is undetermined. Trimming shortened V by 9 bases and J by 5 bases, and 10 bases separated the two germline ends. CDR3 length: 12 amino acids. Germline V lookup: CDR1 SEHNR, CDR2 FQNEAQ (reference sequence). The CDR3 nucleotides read TGTGCCAGTCTGATCGGGACCGGGGAGCTGTTTTTT. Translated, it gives CASLIGTGELFF.

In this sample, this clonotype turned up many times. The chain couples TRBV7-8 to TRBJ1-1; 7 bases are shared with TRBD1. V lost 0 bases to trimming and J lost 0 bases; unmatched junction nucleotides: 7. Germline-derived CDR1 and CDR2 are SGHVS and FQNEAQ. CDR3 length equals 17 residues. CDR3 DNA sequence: TGTGCCAGCAGCTTAGCCCCCCCAGGGGGGATGAACACTGAAGCTTTCTTT. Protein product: CASSLAPPGGMNTEAFF.

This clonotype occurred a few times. Here the CDR3 reads CASSFSLTSLEFF. Written as DNA, the CDR3 is TGTGCCAGCAGTTTTTCCCTCACTAGTCTGGAGTTCTTC. The genes are TRBV27 and TRBJ2-1; TRBD2 is a possible D gene (5 bases). The CDR3 is 13 residues long. V dropped 3 bases and J dropped 14 bases, with 17 bases sitting between them. Germline V gene sequence: CDR1 MNHEY, CDR2 SMNVEV (reference sequence).

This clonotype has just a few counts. CDR3: CASMGGIGSYNEQFF. The CDR3 DNA reads TGTGCCAGTATGGGGGGAATAGGCTCCTACAATGAGCAGTTCTTC. The chain joins TRBV19 to TRBJ2-1; weak D call: TRBD2 (6 bases). The ends were cut back, 7 bases at V and 0 bases at J, with 13 bases in the middle. The germline V gene has CDR1 LNHDA and CDR2 SQIVND (reference sequence). The length of the CDR3 is 15 residues.

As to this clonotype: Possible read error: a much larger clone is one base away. CDR3 residues: CASRFQVNQPQHF. As DNA, the CDR3 is TGTGCCAGCAGGTTCCAGGTCAATCAGCCCCAGCATTTT. This chain connects TRBV11-2 to TRBJ1-5; D is unclear. The V end was cut by 6 bases, the J end by 3 bases, with 9 bases between. The CDR3 consists of 13 residues. Germline lookup yields CDR1 SGHAT and CDR2 FQNNGV.

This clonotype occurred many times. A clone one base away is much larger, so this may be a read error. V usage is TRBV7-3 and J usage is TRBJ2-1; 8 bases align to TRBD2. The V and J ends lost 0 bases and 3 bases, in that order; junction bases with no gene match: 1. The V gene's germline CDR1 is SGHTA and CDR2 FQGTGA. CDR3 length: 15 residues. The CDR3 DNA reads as TGTGCCAGCAGCTTAACTAGCGGGGACTACAATGAGCAGTTCTTC. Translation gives CASSLTSGDYNEQFF.

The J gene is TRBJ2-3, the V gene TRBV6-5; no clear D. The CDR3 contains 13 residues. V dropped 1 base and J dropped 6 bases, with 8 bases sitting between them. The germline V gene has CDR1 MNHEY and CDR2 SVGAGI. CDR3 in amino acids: CASSYFSADTQYF. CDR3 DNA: TGTGCCAGCAGTTACTTCTCTGCGGATACGCAGTATTTT.

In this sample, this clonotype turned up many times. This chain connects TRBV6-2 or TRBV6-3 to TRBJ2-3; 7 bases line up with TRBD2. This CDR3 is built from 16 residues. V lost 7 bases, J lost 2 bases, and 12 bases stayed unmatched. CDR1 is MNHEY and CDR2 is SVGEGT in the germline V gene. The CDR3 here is CASTSGRERATDTQYF. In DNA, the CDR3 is TGTGCCAGCACCTCGGGGCGGGAGAGGGCCACAGATACGCAGTATTTT.

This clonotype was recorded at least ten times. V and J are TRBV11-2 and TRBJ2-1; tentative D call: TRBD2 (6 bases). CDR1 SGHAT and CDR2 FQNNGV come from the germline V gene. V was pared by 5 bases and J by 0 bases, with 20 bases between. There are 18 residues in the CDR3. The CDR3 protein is CASSPQGGTYSSYNEQFF. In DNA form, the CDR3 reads TGTGCCAGCAGCCCCCAGGGCGGGACTTATAGCTCCTACAATGAGCAGTTCTTC.

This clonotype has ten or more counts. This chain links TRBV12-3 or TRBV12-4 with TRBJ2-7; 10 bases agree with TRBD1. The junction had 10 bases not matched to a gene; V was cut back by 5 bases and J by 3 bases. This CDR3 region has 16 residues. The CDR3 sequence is CASSRHTGTGVYEQYF. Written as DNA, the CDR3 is TGTGCCAGCAGTCGACACACCGGGACAGGGGTCTACGAGCAGTACTTC.

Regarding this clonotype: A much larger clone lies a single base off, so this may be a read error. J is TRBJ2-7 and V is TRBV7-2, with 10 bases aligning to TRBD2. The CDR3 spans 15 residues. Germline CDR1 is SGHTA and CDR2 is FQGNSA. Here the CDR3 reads CASSLGASGSWGQDF. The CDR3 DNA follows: TGTGCCAGCAGCTTAGGGGCTAGCGGGAGTTGGGGGCAGGACTTC.